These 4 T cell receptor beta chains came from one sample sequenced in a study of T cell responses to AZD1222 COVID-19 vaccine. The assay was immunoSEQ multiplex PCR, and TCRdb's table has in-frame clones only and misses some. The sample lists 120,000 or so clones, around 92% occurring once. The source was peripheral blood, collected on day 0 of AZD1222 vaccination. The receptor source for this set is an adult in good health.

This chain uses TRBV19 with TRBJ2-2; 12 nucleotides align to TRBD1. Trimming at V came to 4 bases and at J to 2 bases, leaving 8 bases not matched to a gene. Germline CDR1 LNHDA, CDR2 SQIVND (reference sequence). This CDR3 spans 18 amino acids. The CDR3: CASSNPGQGALNTGELFF. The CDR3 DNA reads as TGTGCCAGTAGTAATCCGGGACAGGGGGCCCTAAACACCGGGGAGCTGTTTTTT. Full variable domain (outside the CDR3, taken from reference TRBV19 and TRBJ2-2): DGGITQSPKYLFRKEGQNVTLSCEQNLNHDAMYWYRQDPGQGLRLIYYSQIVNDFQKGDIAEGYSVSREKKESFPLTVTSAQKNPTAFYLCASSNPGQGALNTGELFFGEGSRLTVL.

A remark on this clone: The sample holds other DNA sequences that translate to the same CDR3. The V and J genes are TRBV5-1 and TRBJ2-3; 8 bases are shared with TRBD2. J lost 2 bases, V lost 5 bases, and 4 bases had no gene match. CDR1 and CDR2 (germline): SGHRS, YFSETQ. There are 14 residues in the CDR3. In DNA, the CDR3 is TGCGCCAGCAGTCTAGCGGGTGTCACAGATACGCAGTATTTT. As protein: CASSLAGVTDTQYF.

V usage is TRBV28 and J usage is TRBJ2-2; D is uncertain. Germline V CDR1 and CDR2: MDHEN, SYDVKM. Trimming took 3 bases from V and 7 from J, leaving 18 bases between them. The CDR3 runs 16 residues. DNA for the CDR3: TGTGCCAGCAGTTTCTTCGGCCTTGGATCGCTCGGGGAGCTGTTTTTT. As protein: CASSFFGLGSLGELFF.

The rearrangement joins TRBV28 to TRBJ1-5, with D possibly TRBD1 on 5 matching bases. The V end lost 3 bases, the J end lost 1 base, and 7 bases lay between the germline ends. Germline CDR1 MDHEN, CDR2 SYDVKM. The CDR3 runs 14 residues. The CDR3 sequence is CASSLGGSNQPQHF. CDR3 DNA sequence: TGTGCCAGCAGTTTGGGGGGAAGCAATCAGCCCCAGCATTTT.